This T cell receptor (beta chain) was sequenced for a study of blood T cell repertoires in COVID-19. In the study overall: The study drew acute and convalescent COVID-19 samples from the United States, Italy and Spain. T cells, B-cell-depleted T cells, or PBMCs supplied cDNA or gDNA.

The CDR3 has 14 residues. Trimming left V 9 bases short and J 4 bases short, with 17 bases between. Per the original data handling: Nucleated cell counts were estimated from reference gene primer amplification. Repertoires were generated with immunoSEQ multiplex PCR, while TCRdb's copy carries only in-frame clones and drops some. Clonal size and the V and J genes are those of that table, whereas D and trimming came from the DNA. The table shows about 190,000 clones, with around 80% occurring only once. The TCR was taken from a woman of 80 years or more with active or convalescent COVID-19. The V gene is TRBV23-1, the J gene TRBJ2-3; TRBD2 is a possible D gene (5 bases). TRBV23-1 is known as an ORF, though its function is uncertain. Sample: peripheral blood. The CDR3 DNA follows: TGCGCCAGGGTAACACGGGGTCAGCCAGATACGCAGTATTTT. Its protein product is CARVTRGQPDTQYF.